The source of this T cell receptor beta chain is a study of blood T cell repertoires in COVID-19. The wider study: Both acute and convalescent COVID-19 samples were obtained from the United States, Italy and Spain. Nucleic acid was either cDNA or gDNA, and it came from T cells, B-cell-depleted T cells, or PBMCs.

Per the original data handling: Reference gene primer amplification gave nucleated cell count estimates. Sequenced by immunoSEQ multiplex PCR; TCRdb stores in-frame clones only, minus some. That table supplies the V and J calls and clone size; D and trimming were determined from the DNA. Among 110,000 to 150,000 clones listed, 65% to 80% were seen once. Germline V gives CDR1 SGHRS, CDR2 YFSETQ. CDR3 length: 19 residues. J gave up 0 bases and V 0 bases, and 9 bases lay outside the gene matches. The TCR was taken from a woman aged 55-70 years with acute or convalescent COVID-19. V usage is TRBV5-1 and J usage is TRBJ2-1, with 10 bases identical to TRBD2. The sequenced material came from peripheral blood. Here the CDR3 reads CASSLARLAGSSSYNEQFF. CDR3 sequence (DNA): TGCGCCAGCAGCTTGGCCAGACTAGCGGGCTCGAGCTCCTACAATGAGCAGTTCTTC. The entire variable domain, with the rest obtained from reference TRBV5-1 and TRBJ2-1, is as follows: KAGVTQTPRYLIKTRGQQVTLSCSPISGHRSVSWYQQTPGQGLQFLFEYFSETQRNKGNFPGRFSGRQFSNSRSEMNVSTLELGDSALYLCASSLARLAGSSSYNEQFFGPGTRLTVL.